The 14 T cell receptor beta chains below were found in one sample sequenced in a study of response to subunit inactivated influenza vaccine (dated by TCRdb to between 2017 and 2018). Library preparation was by RT-PCR. The instrument was an Illumina HiSeq 2500. The public reads were reanalyzed by TCRdb: fastp trimming at Q25, MiXCR alignment, in-frame beta chains only. Each entry merges the rows of one CDR3 protein and shows their most common DNA and genes. For this sample the table gives roughly 630,000 distinct CDR3 sequences, of which 14% were detected only once. The ten top clones hold less than 9% of the sample. Sequenced here: PBMCs from blood, sampled 14 to 15 days before vaccination. The source of these receptors is a man aged 45-60 years who received an inactivated influenza vaccine. Donor details come from another sample of the same person, matched by shared clones.

This clonotype turned up a few times. The J gene is TRBJ2-7, the V gene TRBV27; the D is unclear. V was trimmed by 4 bases and J by 6 bases, leaving 19 bases between them. Looked up from germline, CDR1 is MNHEY and CDR2 is SMNVEV (reference sequence). The CDR3 spans 15 residues. CDR3 loop: CASSWSSGSSGEQYF. The CDR3 DNA reads as TGTGCCAGCAGTTGGTCCAGTGGGTCCTCGGGCGAGCAGTACTTC.

This clonotype occurred a few times. The rearrangement links TRBV20-1 to TRBJ2-7, with TRBD2 matching 13 bases. With V trimmed by 1 base and J by 7 bases, 4 bases remained unmatched. Germline V lookup: CDR1 DFQATT, CDR2 SNEGSKA (reference sequence). This CDR3 contains 14 residues. The DNA for the CDR3 is TGCAGTGCTAGAGGACTAGCGGGGGGCCGGGAGCAGTACTTC. This gives the protein CSARGLAGGREQYF.

This clonotype came up many times. The rearrangement joins TRBV2 to TRBJ2-1; D is uncertain. This CDR3 region has 13 residues. Germline V lookup: CDR1 SNHLY, CDR2 FYNNEI. The ends were cut back, 4 bases at V and 4 bases at J, with 8 bases in the middle. CDR3 region: CASSVGFYNEQFF. As DNA, the CDR3 is TGTGCCAGCAGTGTGGGATTTTACAATGAGCAGTTCTTC.

This clonotype was seen repeatedly, ten times or more. V usage is TRBV5-1 and J usage is TRBJ2-5, with D uncertain. This CDR3 comprises 12 residues. Germline values: CDR1 SGHRS, CDR2 YFSETQ. Trimming pared 0 bases from V and 5 bases from J, leaving 5 bases between. The CDR3 sequence is CASSLDMETQYF. The CDR3 region has the DNA TGCGCCAGCAGCTTGGACATGGAGACCCAGTACTTC.

The chain combines TRBV14 with TRBJ2-5; D is undetermined. V was pared by 1 base and J by 9 bases, with 12 bases between. Germline V CDR1 and CDR2: SGHDN, FVKESK. The CDR3 loop spans 13 amino acids. DNA for the CDR3: TGTGCCAGCAGCCAAGCCAGAATTGAGGCCCAGTACTTC. Its protein is CASSQARIEAQYF.

This clonotype was counted ten times or more. This chain uses TRBV12-3 or TRBV12-4 with TRBJ2-5; 7 nucleotides match TRBD2. This CDR3 has 14 residues. With 5 bases clipped from V and 1 base from J, the junction kept 4 bases outside the gene matches. CDR3 nucleotides: TGTGCCAGCAGTGGGGGGAGGGTCCAAGAGACCCAGTACTTC. Amino acids: CASSGGRVQETQYF.

Turning to this clonotype: An end of the junction differs from the germline gene, which may be a read error. The J gene is TRBJ2-1, the V gene TRBV7-3; D gene unclear. The CDR3 sequence is 13 residues long. The V gene's germline CDR1 is SGHTA and CDR2 FQGTGA. CDR3 in amino acids: CASSSSSYNERFF. In DNA form, the CDR3 reads TGTGCCAGCAGCTCTTCGTCCTACAATGAGCGGTTCTTC.

This chain uses TRBV20-1 with TRBJ2-1; a possible D gene is TRBD2 (6 bases). Trimming took 3 bases from V and 7 from J, leaving 16 bases between them. CDR1 DFQATT and CDR2 SNEGSKA come from the germline V gene (reference sequence). This CDR3 is built from 14 residues. Written as DNA, the CDR3 is TGCAGTGCTAGGGGCGGGGTGGGGAGGAATGAGCAGTTCTTC. It is translated as CSARGGVGRNEQFF.

This clonotype was detected a few times. This rearrangement joins TRBV2 to TRBJ2-3, with unresolved D. The CDR3 spans 11 residues. CDR1 SNHLY and CDR2 FYNNEI come from the germline V gene. V dropped 7 bases and J dropped 5 bases, with 7 bases sitting between them. CDR3 bases: TGTGCCAGCAATGACGTAGATACGCAGTATTTT. It is translated as CASNDVDTQYF. The whole variable domain, filled in from reference TRBV2 and TRBJ2-3, reads EPEVTQTPSHQVTQMGQEVILRCVPISNHLYFYWYRQILGQKVEFLVSFYNNEISEKSEIFDDQFSVERPDGSNFTLKIRSTKLEDSAMYFCASNDVDTQYFGPGTRLTVL.

In this sample, this clonotype turned up many times. The genes are TRBV18 and TRBJ2-7; D gene unclear. The germline V gene has CDR1 KGHSH and CDR2 LQKENI. V was cut by 8 bases and J by 4 bases, with 15 bases left in between. The CDR3 sequence is 13 residues long. CDR3 nucleotides: TGTGCCAGCAGCCCCCCTGACTCTTACGAGCAGTACTTC. It encodes CASSPPDSYEQYF.

This clonotype showed up many times. V and J are TRBV7-9 and TRBJ2-7; 8 nucleotides match TRBD2. J gave up 4 bases and V 2 bases, and 4 bases lay outside the gene matches. CDR1 SEHNR and CDR2 FQNEAQ come from the germline V gene (reference sequence). This CDR3 has 14 amino acids. DNA of the CDR3: TGTGCCAGCAGCTTATCCGGGAGGGATTACGAGCAGTACTTC. It translates to CASSLSGRDYEQYF.

This clonotype has more than one count but fewer than ten. V is TRBV20-1 and J is TRBJ2-1; D possibly corresponds to TRBD1 (5 bases). This CDR3 region has 15 residues. Trimming took off 1 base at V and 4 bases at J, with 14 bases between the two ends. Per the germline V gene, CDR1 is DFQATT and CDR2 is SNEGSKA (reference sequence). The DNA of the CDR3 is TGCAGTGCTAGAGGCCTGATCGACAGTTACAATGAGCAGTTCTTC. This encodes CSARGLIDSYNEQFF.

The chain couples TRBV6-2 or TRBV6-3 to TRBJ2-7; 7 nucleotides agree with TRBD2. The CDR3 is 14 amino acids. The ends lost 2 bases at V and 3 bases at J; junction bases unmatched: 4. Germline CDR1 reads MNHEY; CDR2 reads SVGEGT. In DNA, the CDR3 is TGTGCCAGCAGTTACCGGGGGGTGAACTACGAGCAGTACTTC. Translating it yields CASSYRGVNYEQYF.

Only a few counts were recorded for this clonotype. This sequence joins TRBV7-8 and TRBJ2-1, with no clear D. This CDR3 is built from 14 residues. CDR1 and CDR2 from the germline V gene are SGHVS and FQNEAQ. V lost 5 bases to trimming and J lost 6 bases, with 14 bases between them. CDR3 residues: CASSVRTGTNEQFF. The CDR3 DNA sequence: TGTGCCAGCAGCGTCCGTACCGGAACCAATGAGCAGTTCTTC. Full variable domain (remainder filled in from reference TRBV7-8 and TRBJ2-1): GAGVSQSPRYKVAKRGQDVALRCDPISGHVSLFWYQQALGQGPEFLTYFQNEAQLDKSGLPSDRFFAERPEGSVSTLKIQRTQQEDSAVYLCASSVRTGTNEQFFGPGTRLTVL.